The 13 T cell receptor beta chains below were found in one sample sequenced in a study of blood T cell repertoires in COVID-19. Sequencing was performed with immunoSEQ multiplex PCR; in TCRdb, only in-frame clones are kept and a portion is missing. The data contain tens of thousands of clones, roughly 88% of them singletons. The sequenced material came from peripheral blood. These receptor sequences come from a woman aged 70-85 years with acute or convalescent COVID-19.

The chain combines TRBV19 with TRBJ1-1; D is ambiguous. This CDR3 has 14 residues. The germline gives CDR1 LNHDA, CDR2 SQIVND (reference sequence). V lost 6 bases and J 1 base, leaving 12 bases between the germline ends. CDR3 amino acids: CASRLAAPNTEAFF. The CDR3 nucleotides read TGTGCCAGTAGACTCGCGGCGCCGAACACTGAAGCTTTCTTT.

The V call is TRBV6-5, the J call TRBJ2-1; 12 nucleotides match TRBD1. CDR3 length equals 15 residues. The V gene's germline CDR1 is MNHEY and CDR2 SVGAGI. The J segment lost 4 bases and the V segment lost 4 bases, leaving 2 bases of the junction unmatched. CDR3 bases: TGTGCCAGCAGTTGGGACAGGGGGCAGTACAATGAGCAGTTCTTC. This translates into CASSWDRGQYNEQFF.

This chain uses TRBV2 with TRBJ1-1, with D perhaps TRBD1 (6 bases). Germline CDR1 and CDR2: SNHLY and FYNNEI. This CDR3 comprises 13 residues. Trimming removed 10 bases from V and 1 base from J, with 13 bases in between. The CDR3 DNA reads TGTGCCAACAGGGCACATAAGAACACTGAAGCTTTCTTT. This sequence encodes CANRAHKNTEAFF.

In DNA form, the CDR3 reads TGTGCCAGTAGTATATCGGACACCGGGGAGCTGTTTTTT. Translated, it gives CASSISDTGELFF. J is TRBJ2-2 and V is TRBV19; D remains ambiguous. Germline loops: CDR1 LNHDA, CDR2 SQIVND (reference sequence). V shed 2 bases and J shed 3 bases, with 4 bases lying between them. CDR3 length equals 13 residues.

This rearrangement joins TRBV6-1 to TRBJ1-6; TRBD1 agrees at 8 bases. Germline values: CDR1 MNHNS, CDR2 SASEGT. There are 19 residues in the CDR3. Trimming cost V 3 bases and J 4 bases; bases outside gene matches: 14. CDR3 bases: TGTGCCAGCAGTGACCGGATTGTTGCGGGACAGGTGTATAATTCACCCCTCCACTTT. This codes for CASSDRIVAGQVYNSPLHF.

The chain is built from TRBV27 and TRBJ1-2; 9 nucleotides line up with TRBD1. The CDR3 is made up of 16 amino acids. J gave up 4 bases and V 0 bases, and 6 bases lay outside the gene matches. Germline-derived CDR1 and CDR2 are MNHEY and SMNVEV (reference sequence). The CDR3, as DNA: TGTGCCAGCAGTTTATCCGCCGGGACAGGGTCCTATGGCTACACCTTC. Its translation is CASSLSAGTGSYGYTF.

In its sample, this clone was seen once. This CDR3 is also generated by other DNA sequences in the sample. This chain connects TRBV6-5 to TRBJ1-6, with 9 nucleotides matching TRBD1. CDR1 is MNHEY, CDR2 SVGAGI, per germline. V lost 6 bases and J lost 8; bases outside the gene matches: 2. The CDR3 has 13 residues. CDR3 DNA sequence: TGTGCCAGCAGGGGACAGGGCTATTCACCCCTCCACTTT. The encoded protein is CASRGQGYSPLHF.

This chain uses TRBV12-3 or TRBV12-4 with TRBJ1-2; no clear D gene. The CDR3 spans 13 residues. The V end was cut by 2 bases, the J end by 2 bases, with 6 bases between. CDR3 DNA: TGTGCCAGCAGTTTATACAGCAACTATGGCTACACCTTC. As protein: CASSLYSNYGYTF.

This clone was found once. The CDR3 sequence: CASSLRDRGLFSYEQYF. The CDR3 nucleotides read TGTGCCAGCAGCTTAAGGGACAGGGGACTCTTCTCCTACGAGCAGTACTTC. The chain couples TRBV11-2 to TRBJ2-7; TRBD1 agrees at 10 bases. V lost 2 bases and J lost 0; bases outside the gene matches: 7. The germline gives CDR1 SGHAT, CDR2 FQNNGV. CDR3 length equals 17 residues.

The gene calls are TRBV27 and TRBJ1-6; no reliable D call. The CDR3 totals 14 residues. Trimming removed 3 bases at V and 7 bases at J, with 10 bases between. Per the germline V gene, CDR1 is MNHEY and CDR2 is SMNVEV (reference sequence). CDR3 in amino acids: CASSFYGENSPLHF. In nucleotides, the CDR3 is TGTGCCAGCAGTTTCTATGGGGAGAATTCACCCCTCCACTTT.

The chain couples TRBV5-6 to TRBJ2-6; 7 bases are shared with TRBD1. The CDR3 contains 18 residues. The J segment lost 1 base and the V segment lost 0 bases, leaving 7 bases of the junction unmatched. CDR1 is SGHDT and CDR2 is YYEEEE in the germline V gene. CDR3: CASSLVTGERSGANVLTF. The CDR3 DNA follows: TGTGCCAGCAGCTTGGTAACAGGGGAAAGGTCTGGGGCCAACGTCCTGACTTTC.

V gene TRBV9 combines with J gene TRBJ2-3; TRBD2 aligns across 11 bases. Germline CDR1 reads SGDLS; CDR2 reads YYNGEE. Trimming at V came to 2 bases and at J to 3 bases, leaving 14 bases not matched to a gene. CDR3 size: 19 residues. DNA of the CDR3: TGTGCCAGCAGCGTTGAAGCGGGAACTAGCGGGAGTCGGACAGATACGCAGTATTTT. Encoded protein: CASSVEAGTSGSRTDTQYF. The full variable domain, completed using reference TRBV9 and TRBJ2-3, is DSGVTQTPKHLITATGQRVTLRCSPRSGDLSVYWYQQSLDQGLQFLIQYYNGEERAKGNILERFSAQQFPDLHSELNLSSLELGDSALYFCASSVEAGTSGSRTDTQYFGPGTRLTVL.

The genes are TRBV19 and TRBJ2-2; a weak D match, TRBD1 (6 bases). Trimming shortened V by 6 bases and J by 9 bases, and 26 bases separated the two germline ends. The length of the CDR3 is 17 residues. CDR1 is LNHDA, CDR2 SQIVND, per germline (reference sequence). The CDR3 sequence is CASRPQNTGTLGRELFF. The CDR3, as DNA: TGTGCCAGTAGGCCACAAAATACCGGGACACTGGGACGGGAGCTGTTTTTT.